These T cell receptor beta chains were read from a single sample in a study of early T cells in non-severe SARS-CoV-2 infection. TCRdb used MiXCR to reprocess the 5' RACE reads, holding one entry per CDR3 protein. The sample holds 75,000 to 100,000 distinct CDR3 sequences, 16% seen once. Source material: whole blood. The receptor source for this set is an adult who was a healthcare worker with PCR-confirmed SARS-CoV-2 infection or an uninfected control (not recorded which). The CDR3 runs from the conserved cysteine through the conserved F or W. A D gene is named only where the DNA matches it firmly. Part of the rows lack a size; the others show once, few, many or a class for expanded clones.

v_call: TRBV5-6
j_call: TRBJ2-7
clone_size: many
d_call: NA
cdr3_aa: CASSLPGWSPGYEQYF
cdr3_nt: TGTGCCAGCAGCTTACCAGGTTGGAGTCCGGGCTACGAGCAGTACTTC

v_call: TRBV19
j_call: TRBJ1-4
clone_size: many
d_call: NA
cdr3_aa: CASSIRHSTNEKLFF
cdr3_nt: TGTGCCAGTAGTATTCGGCACTCAACTAATGAAAAACTGTTTTTT

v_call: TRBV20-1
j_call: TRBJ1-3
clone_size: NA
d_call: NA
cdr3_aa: CSARGGYSGNTIYF
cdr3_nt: TGCAGTGCTAGAGGCGGCTACTCTGGAAACACCATATATTTT

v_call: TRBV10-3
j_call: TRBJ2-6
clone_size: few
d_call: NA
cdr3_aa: CAISESGDSGANVLTF
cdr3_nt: TGTGCCATCAGTGAGTCGGGAGATTCTGGGGCCAACGTCCTGACTTTC

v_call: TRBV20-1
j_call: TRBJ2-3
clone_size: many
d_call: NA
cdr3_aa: CSARVGGPRSGTDTQYF
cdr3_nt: TGCAGTGCTAGAGTTGGGGGCCCACGATCAGGCACAGATACGCAGTATTTT

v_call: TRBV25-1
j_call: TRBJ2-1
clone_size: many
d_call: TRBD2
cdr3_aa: CASQRGDSSYNEQFF
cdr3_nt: TGTGCCAGTCAACGGGGGGATAGCTCCTACAATGAGCAGTTCTTC

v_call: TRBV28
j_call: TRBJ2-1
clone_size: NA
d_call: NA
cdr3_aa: CASSLGRIKQFF
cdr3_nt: TGTGCCAGCAGTTTGGGCAGAATCAAGCAGTTCTTC

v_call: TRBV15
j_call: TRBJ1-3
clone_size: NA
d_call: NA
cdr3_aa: CATSTKTQPPGNTIYF
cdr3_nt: TGTGCCACCAGCACCAAAACACAACCACCTGGAAACACCATATATTTT

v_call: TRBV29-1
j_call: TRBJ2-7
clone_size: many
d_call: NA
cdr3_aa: CSVEDVRSYEQYF
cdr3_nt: TGCAGCGTTGAGGACGTCAGATCCTACGAGCAGTACTTC

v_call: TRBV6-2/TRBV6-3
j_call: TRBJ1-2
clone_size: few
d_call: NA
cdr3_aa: CASSRNRGSAGYTF
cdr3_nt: TGTGCCAGCAGTCGGAACCGGGGATCGGCTGGCTACACCTTC

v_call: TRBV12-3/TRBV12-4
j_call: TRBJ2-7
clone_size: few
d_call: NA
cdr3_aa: CASSLARLGIYEQYF
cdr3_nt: TGTGCCAGCAGTTTAGCGAGACTAGGGATCTACGAGCAGTACTTC

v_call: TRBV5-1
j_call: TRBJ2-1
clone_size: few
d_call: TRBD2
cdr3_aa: CASSSRERGEQFF
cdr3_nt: TGCGCCAGCAGCTCGCGGGAGCGGGGTGAGCAGTTCTTC

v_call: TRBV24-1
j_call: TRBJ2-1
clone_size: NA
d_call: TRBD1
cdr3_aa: CATSDPRTGLIQEQFF
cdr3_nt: TGTGCCACCAGTGACCCAAGGACAGGGTTGATTCAGGAGCAGTTCTTC

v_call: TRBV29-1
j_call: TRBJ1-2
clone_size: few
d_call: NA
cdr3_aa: CSVVPGDYGYTF
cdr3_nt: TGCAGCGTCGTGCCCGGGGACTATGGCTACACCTTC

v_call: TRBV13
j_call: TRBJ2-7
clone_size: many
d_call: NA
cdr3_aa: CASSGGSAYEQYF
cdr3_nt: TGTGCCAGCAGCGGGGGCTCAGCCTACGAGCAGTACTTC

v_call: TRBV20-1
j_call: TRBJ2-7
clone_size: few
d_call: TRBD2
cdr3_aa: CSARDLLAGTVYEQYF
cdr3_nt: TGCAGTGCTAGAGACTTACTAGCGGGCACCGTCTACGAGCAGTACTTC

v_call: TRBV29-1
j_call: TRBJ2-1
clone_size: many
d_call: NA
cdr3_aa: CSVDWAGVGYSNEQFF
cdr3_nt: TGCAGCGTTGATTGGGCAGGGGTAGGATACAGCAATGAGCAGTTCTTC

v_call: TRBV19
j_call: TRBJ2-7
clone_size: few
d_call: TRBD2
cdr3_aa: CASSIAGSSGGRNEQYF
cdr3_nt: TGTGCCAGTAGTATTGCGGGCTCCAGCGGGGGGCGGAACGAGCAGTACTTC

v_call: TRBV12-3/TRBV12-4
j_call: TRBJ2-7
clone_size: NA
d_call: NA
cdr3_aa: CASSLGPPRGGEQYF
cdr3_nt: TGTGCCAGCAGTTTAGGACCTCCCAGGGGTGGCGAGCAGTACTTC

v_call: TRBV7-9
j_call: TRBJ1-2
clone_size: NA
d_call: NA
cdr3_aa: CASSAGLQGYTF
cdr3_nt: TGTGCCAGCAGCGCGGGACTGCAAGGCTACACCTTC

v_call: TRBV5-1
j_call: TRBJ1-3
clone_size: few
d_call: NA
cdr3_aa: CASSLLGVTGNTIYF
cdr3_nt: TGCGCCAGCAGCTTGCTGGGAGTCACTGGAAACACCATATATTTT

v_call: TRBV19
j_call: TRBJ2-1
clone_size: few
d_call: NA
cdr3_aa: CASSISGSSGWNEQFF
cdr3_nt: TGTGCCAGTAGTATCTCCGGGAGCTCCGGGTGGAATGAGCAGTTCTTC

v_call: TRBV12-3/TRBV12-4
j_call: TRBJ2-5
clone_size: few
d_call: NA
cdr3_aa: CASSLEQGETQYF
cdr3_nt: TGTGCCAGCAGTTTAGAACAGGGTGAGACCCAGTACTTC

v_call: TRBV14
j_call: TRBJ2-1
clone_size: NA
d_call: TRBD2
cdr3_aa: CASNPGGPFNEQFF
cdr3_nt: TGTGCCAGCAACCCGGGAGGGCCATTCAATGAGCAGTTCTTC

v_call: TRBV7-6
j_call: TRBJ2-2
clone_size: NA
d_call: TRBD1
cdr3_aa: CASSLAGYRGLRVTGELFF
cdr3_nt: TGTGCCAGCAGCTTAGCCGGATACAGGGGGCTTAGGGTAACCGGGGAGCTGTTTTTT

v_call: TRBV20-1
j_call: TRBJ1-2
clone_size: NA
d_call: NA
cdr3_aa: CSAYPPGQSKETF
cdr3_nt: TGCAGTGCTTATCCCCCCGGACAGAGTAAGGAGACCTTC

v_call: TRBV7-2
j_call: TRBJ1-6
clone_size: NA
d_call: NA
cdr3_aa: CASSLGGTLHF
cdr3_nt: TGTGCCAGCAGCTTGGGAGGTACCCTCCACTTT

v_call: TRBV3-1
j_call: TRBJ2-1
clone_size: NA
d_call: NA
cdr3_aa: CASSPRTQSDEQFF
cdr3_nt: TGTGCCAGCAGCCCTCGGACGCAGAGCGATGAGCAGTTCTTC

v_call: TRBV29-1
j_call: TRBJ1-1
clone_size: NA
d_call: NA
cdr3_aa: CSATEGAEAFF
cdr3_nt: TGCAGCGCCACTGAGGGGGCTGAAGCTTTCTTT

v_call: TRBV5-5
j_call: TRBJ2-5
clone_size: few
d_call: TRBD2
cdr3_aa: CASSFSSGTQETQYF
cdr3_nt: TGTGCCAGCAGCTTTTCTAGCGGGACTCAAGAGACCCAGTACTTC

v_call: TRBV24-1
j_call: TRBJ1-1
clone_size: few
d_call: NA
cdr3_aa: CATSLGGRQVVIEAFF
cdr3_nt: TGTGCCACCAGTTTAGGGGGAAGACAGGTGGTGATTGAAGCTTTCTTT

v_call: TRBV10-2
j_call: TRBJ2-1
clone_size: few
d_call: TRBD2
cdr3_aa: CASQGLAGVIEQFF
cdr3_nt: TGCGCCAGCCAGGGACTAGCGGGAGTGATTGAGCAGTTCTTC

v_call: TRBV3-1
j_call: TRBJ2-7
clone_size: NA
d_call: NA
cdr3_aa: CASSQGRGYPYEQYF
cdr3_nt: TGTGCCAGCAGCCAAGGGCGAGGTTATCCCTACGAGCAGTACTTC

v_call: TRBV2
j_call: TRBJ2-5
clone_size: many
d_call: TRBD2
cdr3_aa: CASSLLAGPQETQYF
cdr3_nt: TGTGCCAGCAGTTTACTAGCGGGGCCACAAGAGACCCAGTACTTC

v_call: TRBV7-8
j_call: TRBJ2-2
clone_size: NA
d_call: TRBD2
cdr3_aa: CASSSWRPGTSARSLTGELFF
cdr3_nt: TGTGCCAGCAGCTCGTGGCGGCCGGGGACTAGCGCGAGATCCTTAACCGGGGAGCTGTTTTTT

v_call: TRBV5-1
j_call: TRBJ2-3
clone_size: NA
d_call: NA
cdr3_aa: CASSFDRRPTDTQYF
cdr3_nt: TGCGCCAGCAGCTTTGACAGGCGTCCCACAGATACGCAGTATTTT

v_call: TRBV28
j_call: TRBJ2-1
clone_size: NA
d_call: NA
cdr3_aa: CASSLFKGYSGNEQFF
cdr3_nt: TGTGCCAGCAGTTTATTTAAGGGATATTCGGGTAATGAGCAGTTCTTC

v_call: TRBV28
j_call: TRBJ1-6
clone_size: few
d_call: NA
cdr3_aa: CASSLGGTNSPLHF
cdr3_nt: TGTGCCAGCAGTTTGGGAGGTACTAATTCACCCCTCCACTTT

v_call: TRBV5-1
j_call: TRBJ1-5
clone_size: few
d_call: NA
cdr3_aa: CASSLVPDASNQPQHF
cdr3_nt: TGCGCCAGCAGCTTGGTCCCGGACGCAAGCAATCAGCCCCAGCATTTT

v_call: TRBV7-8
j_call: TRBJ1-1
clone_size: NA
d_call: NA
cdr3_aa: CASSFRSTEAFF
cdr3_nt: TGTGCCAGCAGCTTTAGGAGCACTGAAGCTTTCTTT

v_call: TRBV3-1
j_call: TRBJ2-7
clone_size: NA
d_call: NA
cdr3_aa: CASSTSGFPSGQYF
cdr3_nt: TGTGCCAGCAGCACGTCGGGTTTCCCCAGTGGGCAGTACTTC

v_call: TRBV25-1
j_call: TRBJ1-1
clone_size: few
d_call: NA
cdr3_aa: CANKQGNTEAFF
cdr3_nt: TGTGCCAACAAACAGGGGAACACTGAAGCTTTCTTT

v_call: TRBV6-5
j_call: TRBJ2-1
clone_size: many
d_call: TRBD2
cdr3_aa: CASSYRPGGSSGEQFF
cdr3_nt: TGTGCCAGCAGTTACAGACCGGGAGGATCGAGCGGTGAGCAGTTCTTC

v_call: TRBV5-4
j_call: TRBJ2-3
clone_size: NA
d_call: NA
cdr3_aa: CASSYPGGTDTQYF
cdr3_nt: TGTGCCAGCAGCTACCCCGGGGGCACAGATACGCAGTATTTT

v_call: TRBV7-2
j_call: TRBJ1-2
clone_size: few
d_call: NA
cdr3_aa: CASSLALRGGYTF
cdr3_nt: TGTGCCAGCAGCTTAGCCCTAAGAGGAGGCTACACCTTC

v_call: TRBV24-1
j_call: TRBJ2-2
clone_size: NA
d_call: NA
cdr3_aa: CATSDPSTGELFF
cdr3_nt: TGTGCCACCAGTGACCCCTCGACCGGGGAGCTGTTTTTT

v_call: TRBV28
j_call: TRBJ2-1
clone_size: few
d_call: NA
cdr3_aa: CASKGGQAGLREQFF
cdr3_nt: TGTGCCAGCAAAGGAGGGCAGGCGGGCCTCAGGGAGCAGTTCTTC

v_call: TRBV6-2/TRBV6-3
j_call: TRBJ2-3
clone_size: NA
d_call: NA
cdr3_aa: CASSRRAGRTDTQYF
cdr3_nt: TGTGCCAGCAGCCGCAGGGCGGGACGCACAGATACGCAGTATTTT

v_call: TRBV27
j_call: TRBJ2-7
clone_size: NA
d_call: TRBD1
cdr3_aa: CASSLGDRLPDDRHYEQYF
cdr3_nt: TGTGCCAGCAGTTTAGGGGACAGGCTACCGGATGACCGCCACTACGAGCAGTACTTC

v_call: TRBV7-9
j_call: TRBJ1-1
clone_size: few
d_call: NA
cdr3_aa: CASTEQGLEAFF
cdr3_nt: TGTGCCAGCACCGAGCAGGGGCTGGAAGCTTTCTTT

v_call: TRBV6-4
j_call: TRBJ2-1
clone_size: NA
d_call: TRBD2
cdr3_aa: CASSKTSGGLGNEQFF
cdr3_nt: TGTGCCAGCAGTAAGACTAGCGGGGGGCTTGGCAATGAGCAGTTCTTC

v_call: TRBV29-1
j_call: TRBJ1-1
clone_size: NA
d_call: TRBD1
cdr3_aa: CSVERQGVTEAFF
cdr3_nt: TGCAGCGTTGAACGGCAGGGGGTCACTGAAGCTTTCTTT

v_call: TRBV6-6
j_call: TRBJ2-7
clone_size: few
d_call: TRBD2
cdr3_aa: CASSPSGRLNEQYF
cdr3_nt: TGTGCCAGCAGTCCCAGCGGGAGGTTAAACGAGCAGTACTTC

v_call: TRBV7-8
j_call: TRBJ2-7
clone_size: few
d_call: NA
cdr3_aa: CASSLAPNGESSYEQYF
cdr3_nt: TGTGCCAGCAGCTTAGCCCCTAATGGCGAGAGCTCCTACGAGCAGTACTTC

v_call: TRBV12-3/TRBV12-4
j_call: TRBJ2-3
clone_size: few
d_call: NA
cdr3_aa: CASSLDEGGNTQYF
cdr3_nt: TGTGCCAGCAGTTTAGATGAGGGGGGAAATACGCAGTATTTT

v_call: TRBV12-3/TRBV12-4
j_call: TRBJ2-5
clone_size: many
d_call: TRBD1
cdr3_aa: CASSTDRGRETQYF
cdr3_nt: TGTGCCAGCAGTACGGACAGGGGGCGAGAGACCCAGTACTTC